This TCR beta chain stems from a study of cytomegalovirus exposure and HLA in healthy donors. The PCR contained 60 Vbeta and 13 Jbeta primers. Sequencing used immunoSEQ multiplex PCR; TCRdb keeps in-frame clones, though not all of them. The sample records some 220,000 clones, 70% to 85% being singletons. In regard to this clone: Its target is not known.

Overall study results and limits: A list of 150 to 200 TCR beta chains associated with cytomegalovirus was given. A later analysis found that most CMV-associated TCR beta chains appeared HLA-restricted.

The CDR3 runs 15 residues. Germline assignment: CDR1 SQVTM and CDR2 ANQGSEA. Losses at the gene ends were 4 bases for V and 0 bases for J; bases not matched to a gene: 5. The origin of this receptor is a woman in her thirties or forties in good health and CMV-seronegative. Sequenced input: PBMCs. The chain is built from TRBV29-1 and TRBJ2-1; 8 nucleotides align to TRBD2. The CDR3 is CSVGTSSSSYNEQFF. In nucleotides, the CDR3 is TGCAGCGTTGGGACTAGCTCGAGCTCCTACAATGAGCAGTTCTTC.